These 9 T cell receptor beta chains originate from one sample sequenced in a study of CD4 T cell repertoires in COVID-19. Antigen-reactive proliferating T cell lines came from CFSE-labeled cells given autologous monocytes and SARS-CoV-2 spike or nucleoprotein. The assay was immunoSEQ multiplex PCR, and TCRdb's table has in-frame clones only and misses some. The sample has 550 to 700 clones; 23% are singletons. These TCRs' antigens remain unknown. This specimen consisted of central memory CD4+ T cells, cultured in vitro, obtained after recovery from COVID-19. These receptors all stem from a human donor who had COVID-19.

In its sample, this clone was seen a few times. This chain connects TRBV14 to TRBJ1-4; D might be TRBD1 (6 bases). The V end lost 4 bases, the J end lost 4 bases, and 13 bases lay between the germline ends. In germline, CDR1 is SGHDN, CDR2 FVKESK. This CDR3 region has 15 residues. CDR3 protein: CASSPFGQHNEKLFF. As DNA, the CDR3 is TGTGCCAGCAGCCCCTTTGGACAGCATAATGAAAAACTGTTTTTT.

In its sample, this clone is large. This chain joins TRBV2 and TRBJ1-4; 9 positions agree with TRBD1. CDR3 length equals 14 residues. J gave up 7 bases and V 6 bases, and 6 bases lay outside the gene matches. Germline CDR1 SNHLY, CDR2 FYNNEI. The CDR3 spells CASRVRQGGEKLFF. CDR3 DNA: TGTGCCAGCAGGGTAAGACAGGGGGGTGAAAAACTGTTTTTT.

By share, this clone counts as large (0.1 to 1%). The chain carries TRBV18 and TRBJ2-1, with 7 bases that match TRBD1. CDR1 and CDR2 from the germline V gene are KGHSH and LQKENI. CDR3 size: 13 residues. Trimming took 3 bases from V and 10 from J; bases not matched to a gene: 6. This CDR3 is CASSPNRGGEQFF. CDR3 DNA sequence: TGTGCCAGCTCACCCAACAGGGGTGGCGAGCAGTTCTTC.

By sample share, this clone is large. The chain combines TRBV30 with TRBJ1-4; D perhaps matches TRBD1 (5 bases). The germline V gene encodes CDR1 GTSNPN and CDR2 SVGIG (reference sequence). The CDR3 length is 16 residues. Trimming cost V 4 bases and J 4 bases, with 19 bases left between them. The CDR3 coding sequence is TGTGCCTGGAATAAAGGCTGGGGGGAGGTTAATGAAAAACTGTTTTTT. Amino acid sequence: CAWNKGWGEVNEKLFF.

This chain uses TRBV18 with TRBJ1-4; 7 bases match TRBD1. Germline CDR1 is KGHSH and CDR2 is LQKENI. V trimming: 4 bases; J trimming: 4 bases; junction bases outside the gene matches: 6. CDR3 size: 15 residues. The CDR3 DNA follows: TGTGCCAGCTCACGCTCAGGGGGTTTTAATGAAAAACTGTTTTTT. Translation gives CASSRSGGFNEKLFF.

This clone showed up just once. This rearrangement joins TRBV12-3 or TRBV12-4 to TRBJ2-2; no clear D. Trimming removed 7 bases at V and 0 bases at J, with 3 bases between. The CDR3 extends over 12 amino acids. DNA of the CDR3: TGTGCCAGCACCCCGAACACCGGGGAGCTGTTTTTT. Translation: CASTPNTGELFF.

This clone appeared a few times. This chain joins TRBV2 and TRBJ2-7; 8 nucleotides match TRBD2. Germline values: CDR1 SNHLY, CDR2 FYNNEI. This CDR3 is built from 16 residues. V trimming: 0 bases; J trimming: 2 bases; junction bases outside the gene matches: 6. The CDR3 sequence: CASSEAAVAGPYEQYF. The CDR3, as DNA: TGTGCCAGCAGTGAAGCGGCAGTAGCGGGGCCCTACGAGCAGTACTTC.

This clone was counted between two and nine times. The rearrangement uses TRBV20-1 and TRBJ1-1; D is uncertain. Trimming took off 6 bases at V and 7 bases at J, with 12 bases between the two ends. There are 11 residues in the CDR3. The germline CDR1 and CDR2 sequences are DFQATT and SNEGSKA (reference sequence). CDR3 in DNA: TGCAGTGCATCGGAGGAGAGTGAAGCTTTCTTT. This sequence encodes CSASEESEAFF.

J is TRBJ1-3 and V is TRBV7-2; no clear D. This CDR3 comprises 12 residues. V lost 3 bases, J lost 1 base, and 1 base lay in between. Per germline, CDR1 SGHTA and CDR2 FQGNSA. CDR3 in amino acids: CASSLSGNTIYF. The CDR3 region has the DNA TGTGCCAGCAGCTTGTCTGGAAACACCATATATTTT.